The 15 T cell receptor beta chains given below trace back to one sample, sequenced in a study of CD8+CD57+ T cells in acquired aplastic anemia. Genomic DNA was employed as the template in profiling TCR beta VDJ and CDR3. In TCRdb, the reads were re-called with MiXCR into one record per CDR3 protein. The sample holds about 270,000 distinct CDR3 sequences, around 60% seen once. The specimen sequenced was sorted CD4+, CD8+, or CD8+CD57+ T cells (not recorded which) from PBMCs. The origin of the receptors is a human donor with severe aplastic anemia or a healthy control (not recorded which).

J is TRBJ1-1 and V is TRBV5-4; TRBD1 is a possible D gene (5 bases). The length of the CDR3 is 13 residues. CDR1 and CDR2 from the germline V gene are SGHNT and YYREEE (reference sequence). The V gene lost 5 bases and the J gene lost 7 bases, with 15 bases spanning the gap. The CDR3 sequence is CASSPGGKGEAFF. For the CDR3, the DNA is TGTGCCAGCAGTCCGGGGGGGAAGGGTGAAGCTTTCTTT.

This clonotype was counted once. The chain joins TRBV5-1 to TRBJ2-1, with a tentative D call TRBD1 (5 bases). The germline V gene has CDR1 SGHRS and CDR2 YFSETQ. The V and J ends lost 0 bases and 5 bases respectively, with 9 bases between them. CDR3 length equals 14 residues. CDR3 nucleotide sequence: TGCGCCAGCAGCTTGGTTATGACAGACAATGAGCAGTTCTTC. It yields the protein CASSLVMTDNEQFF.

A note on this clonotype: A much more abundant neighbour one base away suggests this may be a read error. V is TRBV24-1 and J is TRBJ1-3; possibly TRBD1 for D (5 bases). The CDR3 spans 15 residues. In germline, CDR1 is KGHDR, CDR2 SFDVKD. The CDR3 loop reads CASSLRGVAGNTIYF. Written as DNA, the CDR3 is TGTGCCAGCAGTCTACGGGGGGTAGCTGGAAACACCATATATTTT.

The chain has TRBV14 and TRBJ1-2; D may be TRBD1 (5 bases). The CDR3 is 15 residues long. Germline V gene sequence: CDR1 SGHDN, CDR2 FVKESK. V lost 1 base and J 8 bases, leaving 17 bases between the germline ends. The CDR3 protein is CASSQGWGTSKGYTF. In DNA form, the CDR3 reads TGTGCCAGCAGCCAAGGGTGGGGGACCTCCAAGGGCTACACCTTC.

The chain recombines TRBV20-1 with TRBJ2-1; D not certain. Germline CDR1 reads DFQATT; CDR2 reads SNEGSKA (reference sequence). The CDR3 is made up of 11 amino acids. Trimming took off 0 bases at V and 10 bases at J, with 7 bases between the two ends. The chain's CDR3 is CSARDAAEQFF. The DNA of the CDR3 is TGCAGTGCTAGAGATGCGGCAGAGCAGTTCTTC.

This clonotype was seen repeatedly, ten times or more. The chain links TRBV12-3 or TRBV12-4 to TRBJ1-2, with TRBD1 matching 7 bases. V shed 6 bases, J shed 0 bases, and the junction held 10 bases outside the gene matches. CDR3 length equals 16 residues. CDR3 loop: CASSPIGTAANYGYTF. The CDR3, as DNA: TGTGCCAGCAGCCCGATCGGGACAGCAGCTAACTATGGCTACACCTTC.

This clonotype was detected only once. The chain combines TRBV20-1 with TRBJ2-7, with 7 bases aligning to TRBD2. Germline assignment: CDR1 DFQATT and CDR2 SNEGSKA (reference sequence). The ends lost 3 bases at V and 3 bases at J; junction bases unmatched: 5. The CDR3 contains 13 residues. CDR3 coding DNA: TGCAGTGCTAGGGACCGGGAGGACTACGAGCAGTACTTC. Protein product: CSARDREDYEQYF.

CDR3 DNA sequence: TGTGCCAGCAGCTCCCATGGCGGGGGTCATGGCTACACCTTC. This gives the protein CASSSHGGGHGYTF. This rearrangement joins TRBV11-2 to TRBJ1-2; D is perhaps TRBD1 (5 bases). The CDR3 extends over 14 amino acids. Trimming took 4 bases from V and 6 from J, leaving 15 bases between them. CDR1 and CDR2 (germline): SGHAT, FQNNGV. Drawing the rest from reference TRBV11-2 and TRBJ1-2, the complete variable domain is EAGVAQSPRYKIIEKRQSVAFWCNPISGHATLYWYQQILGQGPKLLIQFQNNGVVDDSQLPKDRFSAERLKGVDSTLKIQPAKLEDSAVYLCASSSHGGGHGYTFGSGTRLTVV.

This clonotype was seen a few times. The chain links TRBV7-9 to TRBJ2-2, with 7 nucleotides matching TRBD1. This CDR3 region has 17 residues. Germline V gene lookup returns CDR1 SEHNR and CDR2 FQNEAQ (reference sequence). After removal of 5 bases from V and 0 bases from J, the junction contained 9 bases not matched to a gene. For the CDR3, the DNA is TGTGCCAGCAGCCCACCAGGCCAGGGGGCGAACACCGGGGAGCTGTTTTTT. Residues: CASSPPGQGANTGELFF.

This clonotype was seen many times. This rearrangement joins TRBV20-1 to TRBJ1-1; 7 bases match TRBD1. V gave up 6 bases and J gave up 3 bases; unmatched junction bases: 4. This CDR3 comprises 12 residues. The germline gives CDR1 DFQATT, CDR2 SNEGSKA (reference sequence). This chain's CDR3 is CSAPQGDTEAFF. Written as DNA, the CDR3 is TGCAGTGCCCCGCAGGGGGACACTGAAGCTTTCTTT.

In its sample, this clonotype was seen a few times. V gene TRBV6-6 combines with J gene TRBJ1-1, with TRBD1 identical over 7 bases. Germline CDR1 MNHNY, CDR2 SVGAGI (reference sequence). V was pared by 5 bases and J by 4 bases, with 19 bases of the junction left unmatched. This CDR3 contains 18 residues. In nucleotides, the CDR3 is TGTGCCAGCAGTCCCCCGCAGGCAGGGGGGACCTGGGGCACTGAAGCTTTCTTT. Translating it yields CASSPPQAGGTWGTEAFF.

As to this clonotype: At one boundary the junction diverges from the germline segment, which might be a read error. The V call is TRBV5-1, the J call TRBJ2-6; D call uncertain. Germline-derived CDR1 and CDR2 are SGHRS and YFSETQ. The CDR3 runs to 15 residues. The CDR3: CASSLWGGGANVLTF. CDR3 DNA: TGTGCCAGCAGCTTGTGGGGTGGAGGGGCCAACGTCCTGACTTTC.

The chain links TRBV9 to TRBJ2-5, with D uncertain. The germline V gene encodes CDR1 SGDLS and CDR2 YYNGEE. V lost 4 bases and J lost 3, with 16 bases in between. This CDR3 spans 15 amino acids. CDR3 bases: TGTGCCAGCAGCCAAGATGGGTGGCAGGAAGAGACCCAGTACTTC. It translates to CASSQDGWQEETQYF.

V gene TRBV25-1 combines with J gene TRBJ2-2; 8 bases are a match to TRBD1. Looked up from germline, CDR1 is MGHDK and CDR2 is SYGVNS. Losses at the gene ends were 3 bases for V and 7 bases for J; bases not matched to a gene: 10. The CDR3 extends over 16 amino acids. CDR3 sequence: CASSDFRQGYDGELFF. As DNA, the CDR3 is TGTGCCAGCAGTGATTTCCGACAGGGGTACGACGGGGAGCTGTTTTTT.

This clonotype was counted ten times or more. J is TRBJ2-3 and V is TRBV5-1, with D perhaps matching TRBD1 (5 bases). In germline, CDR1 is SGHRS, CDR2 YFSETQ. This CDR3 has 14 amino acids. The ends were cut back, 4 bases at V and 5 bases at J, with 14 bases in the middle. CDR3 sequence: CASSQISTEDTQYF. CDR3 coding DNA: TGCGCCAGCAGCCAAATCTCGACAGAAGATACGCAGTATTTT.